Described below is a single T cell receptor beta chain sequence and its context. Using immunoSEQ multiplex PCR, the repertoire was profiled, and TCRdb retains in-frame clones only, with some absent. The top ten hold less than 15% of the sample, which has tens of thousands of clones, 60% to 80% seen once. The data originate from a study of blood T cell repertoires in COVID-19. About the research overall: The United States, Italy and Spain supplied acute and convalescent COVID-19 samples.

V lost 4 bases, J lost 6 bases, and 8 bases stayed unmatched. The CDR3 sequence is 15 residues long. In germline, CDR1 is LGHNA, CDR2 YNFKEQ. V usage is TRBV4-2 and J usage is TRBJ2-3, with 9 nucleotides matching TRBD2. Sequencing used peripheral blood. The TCR comes from a human donor in a cohort sampled during active COVID-19. CDR3 nucleotide sequence: TGTGCCAGCAGCCCGCGGGGGGGGTCCATTGATACGCAGTATTTT. Protein sequence: CASSPRGGSIDTQYF.